This T cell receptor beta chain was identified during a study of molecular identifiers for immune sequencing clone quantification. About this clonotype: Its antigen is currently unknown. A single base separates this from a much larger clone, so it may be a read error.

There are 13 residues in the CDR3. Germline CDR1 and CDR2: DFQATT and SNEGSKA (reference sequence). Study-wide findings and caveats: It was shown that clones above 20 RNA copies held over 99% of effector molecules, but under 1% in naive cells.

In TCRdb, the PCR reads were re-called with MiXCR into one record per CDR3 protein. The data contain some 320,000 distinct CDR3 sequences, about 23% of them seen just once; the ten biggest clones take up about 0.73%. This TCR was sampled from a human donor in good health. Some libraries in this study had Jurkat cell RNA spiked in. The chain links TRBV20-1 to TRBJ2-7, with D perhaps TRBD2 (6 bases). Sequencing used naive CD8+ T cells from blood, with Jurkat cell RNA spiked in. The subset here: FACS-sorted CD8+CD4-CCR7+CD45RA+ naive T cells. The CDR3 spells CSARRESSYVQYF. CDR3 nucleotides: TGCAGTGCTAGGCGGGAAAGCTCCTACGTGCAGTACTTC.